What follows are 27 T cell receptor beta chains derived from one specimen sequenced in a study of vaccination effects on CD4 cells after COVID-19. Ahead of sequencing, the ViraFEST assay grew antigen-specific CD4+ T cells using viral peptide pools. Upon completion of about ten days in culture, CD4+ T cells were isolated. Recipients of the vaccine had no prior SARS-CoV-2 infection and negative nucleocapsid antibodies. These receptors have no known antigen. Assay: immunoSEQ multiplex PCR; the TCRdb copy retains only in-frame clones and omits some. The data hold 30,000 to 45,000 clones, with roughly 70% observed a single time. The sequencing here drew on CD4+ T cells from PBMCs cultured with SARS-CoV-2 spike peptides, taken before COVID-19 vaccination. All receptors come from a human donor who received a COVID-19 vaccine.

The CDR3, as DNA: TGTGCCAGCAGTGAACTCCAGGGGAGTGGAACCCTCCACTTT. This sequence encodes CASSELQGSGTLHF. The V and J genes are TRBV2 and TRBJ1-6; tentative D call: TRBD1 (6 bases). This CDR3 contains 14 residues. With 2 bases removed from V and 14 bases from J, the gap between germline ends came to 16 bases. The germline V gene encodes CDR1 SNHLY and CDR2 FYNNEI.

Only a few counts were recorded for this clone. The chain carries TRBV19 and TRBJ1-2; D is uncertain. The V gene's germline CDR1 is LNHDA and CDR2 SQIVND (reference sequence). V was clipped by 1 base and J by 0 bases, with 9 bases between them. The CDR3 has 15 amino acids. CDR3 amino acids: CASSIVRATNYGYTF. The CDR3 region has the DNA TGTGCCAGTAGTATAGTACGGGCGACTAACTATGGCTACACCTTC. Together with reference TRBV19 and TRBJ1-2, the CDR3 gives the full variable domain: DGGITQSPKYLFRKEGQNVTLSCEQNLNHDAMYWYRQDPGQGLRLIYYSQIVNDFQKGDIAEGYSVSREKKESFPLTVTSAQKNPTAFYLCASSIVRATNYGYTFGSGTRLTVV.

The CDR3 region has the DNA TGTGCCAGCAGTTACCCCGGGACACCCAACACTGAAGCTTTCTTT. Its protein is CASSYPGTPNTEAFF. V is TRBV6-2 or TRBV6-3 and J is TRBJ1-1; D may be TRBD1 (6 bases). Trimming removed 2 bases at V and 2 bases at J, with 12 bases between. CDR1 is MNHEY and CDR2 is SVGEGT in the germline V gene. The CDR3 runs 15 residues.

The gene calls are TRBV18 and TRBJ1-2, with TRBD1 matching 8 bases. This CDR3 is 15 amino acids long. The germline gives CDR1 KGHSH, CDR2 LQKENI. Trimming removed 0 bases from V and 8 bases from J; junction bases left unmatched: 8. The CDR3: CASSPPSQGARGYTF. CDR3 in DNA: TGTGCCAGCTCACCACCGTCTCAGGGGGCGCGAGGCTACACCTTC.

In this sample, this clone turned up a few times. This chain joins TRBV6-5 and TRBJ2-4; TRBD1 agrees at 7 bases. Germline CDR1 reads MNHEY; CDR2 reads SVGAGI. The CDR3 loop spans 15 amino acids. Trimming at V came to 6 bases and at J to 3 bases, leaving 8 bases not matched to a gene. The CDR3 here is CASRRGREVKNIQYF. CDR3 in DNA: TGTGCCAGCAGGAGGGGGCGAGAAGTCAAAAACATTCAGTACTTC.

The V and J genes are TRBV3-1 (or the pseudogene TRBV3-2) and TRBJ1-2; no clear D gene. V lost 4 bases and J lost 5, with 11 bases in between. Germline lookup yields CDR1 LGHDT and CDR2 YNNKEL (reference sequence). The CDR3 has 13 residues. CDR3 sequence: CASSPVSEYGYTF. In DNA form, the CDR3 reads TGTGCCAGCAGCCCCGTCAGCGAGTATGGCTACACCTTC.

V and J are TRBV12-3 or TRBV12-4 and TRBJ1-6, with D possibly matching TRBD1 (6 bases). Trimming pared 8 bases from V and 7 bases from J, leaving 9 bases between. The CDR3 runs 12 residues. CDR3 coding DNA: TGTGCCAGCCAGGGGCCAAATTCACCCCTCCACTTT. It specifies CASQGPNSPLHF.

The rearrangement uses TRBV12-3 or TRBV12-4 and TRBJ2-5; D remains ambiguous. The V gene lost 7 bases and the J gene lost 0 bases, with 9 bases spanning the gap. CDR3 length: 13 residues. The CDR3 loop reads CASTSWNQETQYF. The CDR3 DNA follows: TGTGCCAGCACCTCGTGGAACCAAGAGACCCAGTACTTC.

The CDR3: CASSFSGAPPLYGYTF. The CDR3 bases are TGTGCCAGCAGCTTCAGCGGGGCCCCCCCTCTCTATGGCTACACCTTC. The chain employs TRBV5-6 and TRBJ1-2; D may be TRBD1 (5 bases). Germline values: CDR1 SGHDT, CDR2 YYEEEE. Trimming shortened V by 2 bases and J by 4 bases, and 18 bases separated the two germline ends. This CDR3 has 16 residues.

The CDR3 DNA sequence: TGTGCCAGTAGTTACTCCGGGACAGGGGCCTCCACTAGCACAGATACGCAGTATTTT. Protein: CASSYSGTGASTSTDTQYF. The rearrangement uses TRBV19 and TRBJ2-3; 10 nucleotides match TRBD1. The CDR3 consists of 19 residues. CDR1 is LNHDA and CDR2 is SQIVND in the germline V gene (reference sequence). V lost 5 bases, J lost 0 bases, and 14 bases stayed unmatched.

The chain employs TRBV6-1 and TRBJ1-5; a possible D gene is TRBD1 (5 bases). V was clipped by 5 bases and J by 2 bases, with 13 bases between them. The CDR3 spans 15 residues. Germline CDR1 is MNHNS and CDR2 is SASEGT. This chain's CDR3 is CASSPGRGGNQPQHF. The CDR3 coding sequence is TGTGCCAGCAGTCCAGGAAGGGGTGGCAATCAGCCCCAGCATTTT.

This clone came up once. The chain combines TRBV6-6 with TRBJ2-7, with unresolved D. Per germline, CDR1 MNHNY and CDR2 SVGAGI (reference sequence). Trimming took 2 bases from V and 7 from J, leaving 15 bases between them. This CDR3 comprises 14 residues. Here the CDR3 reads CASSYPPRPGEQYF. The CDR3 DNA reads TGTGCCAGCAGTTACCCCCCGCGTCCGGGTGAGCAGTACTTC.

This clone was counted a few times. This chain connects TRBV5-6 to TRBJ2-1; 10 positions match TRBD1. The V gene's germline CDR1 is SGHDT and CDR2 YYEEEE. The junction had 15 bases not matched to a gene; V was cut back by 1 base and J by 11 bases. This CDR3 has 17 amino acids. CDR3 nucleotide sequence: TGTGCCAGCAGCTTGTGGGGGGGACAGGGGAGAGGTGGTAAGCAGTTCTTC. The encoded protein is CASSLWGGQGRGGKQFF.

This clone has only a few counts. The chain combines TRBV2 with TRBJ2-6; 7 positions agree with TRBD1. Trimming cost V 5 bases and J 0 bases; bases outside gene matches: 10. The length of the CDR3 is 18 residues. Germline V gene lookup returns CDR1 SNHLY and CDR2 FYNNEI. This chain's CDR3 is CASSRYGTVISGANVLTF. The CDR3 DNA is TGTGCCAGCAGTCGGTATGGGACAGTAATCTCTGGGGCCAACGTCCTGACTTTC.

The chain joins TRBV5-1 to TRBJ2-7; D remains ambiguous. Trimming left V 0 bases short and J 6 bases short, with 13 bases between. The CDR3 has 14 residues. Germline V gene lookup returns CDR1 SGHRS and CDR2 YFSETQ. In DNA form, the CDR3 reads TGCGCCAGCAGCTTGGAGGGCTTACTGGGCGAGCAGTACTTC. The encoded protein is CASSLEGLLGEQYF.

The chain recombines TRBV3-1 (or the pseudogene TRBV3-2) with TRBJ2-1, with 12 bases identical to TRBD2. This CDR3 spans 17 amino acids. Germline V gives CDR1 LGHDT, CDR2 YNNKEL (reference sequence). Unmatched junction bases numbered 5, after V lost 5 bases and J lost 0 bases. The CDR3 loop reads CASSWTSGASSYNEQFF. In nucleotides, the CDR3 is TGTGCCAGCAGCTGGACTAGCGGGGCTAGCTCCTACAATGAGCAGTTCTTC.

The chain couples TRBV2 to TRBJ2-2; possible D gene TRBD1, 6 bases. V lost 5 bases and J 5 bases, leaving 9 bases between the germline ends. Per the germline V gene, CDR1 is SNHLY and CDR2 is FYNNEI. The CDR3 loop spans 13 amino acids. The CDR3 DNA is TGTGCCAGCAGTCTACAGGGTACCGGGGAGCTGTTTTTT. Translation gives CASSLQGTGELFF.

The CDR3 DNA follows: TGTGCCAGCAGCCCACTTCCCGACATGACCACCGGGGAGCTGTTTTTT. This sequence encodes CASSPLPDMTTGELFF. V is TRBV5-6 and J is TRBJ2-2; no clear D gene. Germline V lookup: CDR1 SGHDT, CDR2 YYEEEE. This CDR3 is built from 16 residues. With 4 bases removed from V and 4 bases from J, the gap between germline ends came to 17 bases.

CDR3 DNA: TGTGCCAGCAGCTTTGAAATGACCCGCACAGATACGCAGTATTTT. This translates into CASSFEMTRTDTQYF. The gene calls are TRBV5-5 and TRBJ2-3; no clear D. The V end was cut by 2 bases, the J end by 1 base, with 11 bases between. Germline CDR1 is SGHKS and CDR2 is YYEKEE (reference sequence). The CDR3 consists of 15 residues.

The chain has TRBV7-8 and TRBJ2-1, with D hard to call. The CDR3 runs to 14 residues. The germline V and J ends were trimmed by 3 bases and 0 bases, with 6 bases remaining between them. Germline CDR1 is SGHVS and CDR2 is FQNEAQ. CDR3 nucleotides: TGTGCCAGCAGCTTTTCAGGCTCCTACAATGAGCAGTTCTTC. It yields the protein CASSFSGSYNEQFF. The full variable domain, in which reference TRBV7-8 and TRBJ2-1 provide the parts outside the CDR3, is GAGVSQSPRYKVAKRGQDVALRCDPISGHVSLFWYQQALGQGPEFLTYFQNEAQLDKSGLPSDRFFAERPEGSVSTLKIQRTQQEDSAVYLCASSFSGSYNEQFFGPGTRLTVL.

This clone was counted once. CDR3 loop: CASSPTPPYHATNEKLFF. CDR3 coding DNA: TGTGCCAGCAGCCCGACCCCCCCGTACCATGCAACTAATGAAAAACTGTTTTTT. The rearrangement links TRBV13 to TRBJ1-4; D unclear. This CDR3 has 18 amino acids. V gave up 5 bases and J gave up 0 bases, with 19 bases separating them. Germline assignment: CDR1 PRHDT and CDR2 FYEKMQ (reference sequence).

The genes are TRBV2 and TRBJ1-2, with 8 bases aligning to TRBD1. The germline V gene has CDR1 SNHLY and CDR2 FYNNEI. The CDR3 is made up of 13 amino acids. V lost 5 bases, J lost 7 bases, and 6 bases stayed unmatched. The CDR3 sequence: CASSSDREGGYTF. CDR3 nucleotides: TGTGCCAGCAGTTCGGACAGGGAGGGTGGCTACACCTTC.

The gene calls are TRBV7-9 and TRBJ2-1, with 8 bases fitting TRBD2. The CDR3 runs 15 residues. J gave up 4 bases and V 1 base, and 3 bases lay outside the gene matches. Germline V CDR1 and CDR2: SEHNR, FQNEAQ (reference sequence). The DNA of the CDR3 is TGTGCCAGCAGCTTAGGTGGCGGGGGGTACAATGAGCAGTTCTTC. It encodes CASSLGGGGYNEQFF.

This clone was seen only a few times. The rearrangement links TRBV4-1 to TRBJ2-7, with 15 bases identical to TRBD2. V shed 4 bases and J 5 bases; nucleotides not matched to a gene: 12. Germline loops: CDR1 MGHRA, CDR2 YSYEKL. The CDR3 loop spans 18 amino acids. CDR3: CASSRRPGLAGGNDEQYF. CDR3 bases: TGCGCCAGCAGCCGTCGGCCGGGACTAGCGGGAGGTAACGACGAGCAGTACTTC.

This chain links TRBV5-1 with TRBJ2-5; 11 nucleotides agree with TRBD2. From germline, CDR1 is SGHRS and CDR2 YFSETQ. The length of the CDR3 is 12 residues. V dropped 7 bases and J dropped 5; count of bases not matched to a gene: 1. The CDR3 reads CASGTSGETQYF. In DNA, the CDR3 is TGCGCCAGCGGGACTAGCGGCGAGACCCAGTACTTC.

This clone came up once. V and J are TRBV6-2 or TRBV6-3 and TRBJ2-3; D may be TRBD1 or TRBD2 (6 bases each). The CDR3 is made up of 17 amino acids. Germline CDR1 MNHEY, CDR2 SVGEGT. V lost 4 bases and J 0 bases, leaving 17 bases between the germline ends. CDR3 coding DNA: TGTGCCAGCAGTTCCATATTAAGGAGGGGGAGCACAGATACGCAGTATTTT. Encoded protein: CASSSILRRGSTDTQYF.

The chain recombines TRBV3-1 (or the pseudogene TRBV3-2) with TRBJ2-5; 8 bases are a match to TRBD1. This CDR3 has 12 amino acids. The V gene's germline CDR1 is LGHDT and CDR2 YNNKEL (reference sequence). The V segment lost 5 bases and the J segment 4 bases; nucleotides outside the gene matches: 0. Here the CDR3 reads CASSGQGETQYF. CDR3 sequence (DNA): TGTGCCAGCAGCGGACAGGGAGAGACCCAGTACTTC.